A single sample gave rise to the 5 T cell receptor beta chains below, sequenced in a study of blood T cells in healthy people across ages. The use of a sample-barcoded 5' primer and a J-beta primer mix characterized a second PCR of roughly 7 to 12 cycles. TCRdb used MiXCR to reprocess the 5' RACE reads, holding one entry per CDR3 protein. Altogether hundreds of thousands of distinct CDR3 sequences are present, more than 45% being singletons, with the ten largest covering about 20%. Sequencing was carried out using blood. The origin of the receptors is a young man in good health.

This clonotype was found a few times. This chain uses TRBV7-9 with TRBJ2-5; D is ambiguous. V was trimmed by 4 bases and J by 2 bases, leaving 11 bases between them. CDR1 and CDR2 from the germline V gene are SEHNR and FQNEAQ (reference sequence). The CDR3 contains 14 residues. The CDR3 nucleotides read TGTGCCAGCAGCTCCTTCGACGGACAAGAGACCCAGTACTTC. This encodes CASSSFDGQETQYF.

Regarding this clonotype: Because the CDR3's place on the DNA is in doubt, the DNA is left out and the CDR3 is given as listed by TCRdb. The V and J genes are TRBV15 and TRBJ1-5. Germline-derived CDR1 and CDR2 are LNHNV and YYDKDF (reference sequence). The CDR3 is 17 residues long, counting both termini. The CDR3 sequence is CATSGRAGLVGNQPQHF.

V is TRBV29-1 and J is TRBJ2-7; tentative D call: TRBD1 (6 bases). Trimming took off 0 bases at V and 4 bases at J, with 10 bases between the two ends. This CDR3 has 13 residues. Germline CDR1 and CDR2: SQVTM and ANQGSEA. In DNA, the CDR3 is TGCAGCGTTGAAGATCTGCAGGGGTACGAGCAGTACTTC. It translates to CSVEDLQGYEQYF.

V is TRBV7-2 and J is TRBJ2-7, with a tentative D call TRBD1 (6 bases). Trimming pared 1 base from V and 3 bases from J, leaving 13 bases between. The CDR3 loop spans 15 amino acids. Germline V gene lookup returns CDR1 SGHTA and CDR2 FQGNSA. In DNA form, the CDR3 reads TGTGCCAGCAGCTTAGGGCTTGGACAGCACTACGAGCAGTACTTC. This translates into CASSLGLGQHYEQYF.

This clonotype was counted once. The J gene is TRBJ1-1, the V gene TRBV7-9, with D perhaps matching TRBD1 (5 bases). Looked up from germline, CDR1 is SEHNR and CDR2 is FQNEAQ (reference sequence). With 3 bases removed from V and 7 bases from J, the gap between germline ends came to 27 bases. There are 18 residues in the CDR3. CDR3 in amino acids: CASSLGRGIGDYQYEAFF. The CDR3 bases are TGTGCCAGCAGCTTGGGACGGGGAATAGGGGACTATCAGTATGAAGCTTTCTTT.